The rows below give T cell receptor beta chains drawn from one sample of a study of beta chain features in type 1 diabetes. The repertoire was sequenced with immunoSEQ multiplex PCR; TCRdb's copy has only in-frame clones and lacks some. Of under 450,000 clones listed, more than 11% are singletons. The sample taken for sequencing was naive CD4+ T cells from blood. Every receptor here comes from a man aged 30-40 years in good health. CDR3s include the opening cysteine and the closing phenylalanine or tryptophan.

V gene	J gene	CDR3 protein
TRBV5-1	TRBJ2-7	CASSYHPGQGSYYEQYF
TRBV30	TRBJ2-2	CAWSRLAGGHGELFF
TRBV7-2	TRBJ2-3	CATLTSGVASTDTQYF
TRBV7-9	TRBJ2-5	CASSSRRGTGDQETQYF
TRBV10-3	TRBJ2-1	CAISERLADYNEQFF
TRBV29-1	TRBJ1-2	CSVFEGMSANYGYTF
TRBV7-9	TRBJ1-2	CASSLVIGTGNGYTF
TRBV7-8	TRBJ2-7	CASSLGLTSGYSYEQYF
TRBV5-4	TRBJ1-2	CASSSVGQTYGYTF
TRBV18	TRBJ2-5	CASSLKPLAGQETQYF
TRBV4-2	TRBJ2-4	CASSPWDRGSYIQYF
TRBV7-2	TRBJ2-7	CASSLGPSGEQYF
TRBV4-1	TRBJ2-3	CASSHPGTSGTQYF
TRBV18	TRBJ1-4	CASSPGTREEKLFF
TRBV5-6	TRBJ2-7	CASNYRDGLDEQYF
TRBV5-4	TRBJ2-1	CASSPRGAGFLHEQFF
TRBV13	TRBJ2-1	CASSRGGGPYNEQFF
TRBV4-3	TRBJ2-5	CASSQGQGKETQYF
TRBV9	TRBJ2-2	CASSIRTSGGELFF
TRBV2	TRBJ2-5	CASRTQETQYF
TRBV5-4	TRBJ2-3	CASSLLAGDTQYF
TRBV19	TRBJ2-1	CASSNPTSGIPSYNEQFF
TRBV30	TRBJ2-1	CAWSVTRGWNEQFF
TRBV5-1	TRBJ1-6	CASSDGQGISPLHF
TRBV9	TRBJ2-3	CASSAYLTSGITDTQYF
TRBV2	TRBJ2-3	CASRVIDTQYF
TRBV10-3	TRBJ1-6	CAISGGVNSPLHF
TRBV2	TRBJ1-6	CASTDPGTPLHF
TRBV30	TRBJ1-2	CAWSVLSWNEGYTF
TRBV6-5	TRBJ2-7	CASGIYEQYF